This T cell receptor beta chain was obtained from a study of radiation and T cells in renal cell carcinoma (dated by TCRdb to 2018 to 2020). For the wider study: In total, almost 55 samples, comprising around 26 tumors and approximately 27 peripheral blood samples, were subjected to TCR beta sequencing. The last blood draw occurred 4 weeks after radiation, at the same time as nephrectomy. Across all 53 samples, several million unique CDR3 nucleotide sequences encoding 2.5 million to 3 million unique CDR3 amino acid sequences were identified. Points the paper makes about the study in general: Blood repertoire dynamics were not followed beyond 4 weeks after treatment. No pretreatment tumor biopsies were available, so the baseline intratumoral presence of clonotypes could not be determined. Effects of radiation dose or scheduling on the TCR repertoire could not be addressed with the single-armed trial design. In blood, the top tumor clonotypes increased from baseline to 2 weeks after radiation and then shrank by 4 weeks, which suggests a temporary expansion of tumor-resident clones.

The sample's time point label, decoded: blood 4 weeks post-SBRT, at nephrectomy. This specimen's treatment or condition label, per the study, means: 15 Gy SBRT to primary tumor, nephrectomy 4 weeks later. Samples came from a clinical trial, in which primary renal cell carcinomas received 15 Gy stereotactic body radiation therapy followed by nephrectomy 4 weeks later. To track tumor-enriched clonotypes, serial peripheral blood was sampled from radiation-treated patients at baseline and at 2 weeks and 4 weeks after SBRT. All patients had renal cell carcinoma with clear cell pathology. Genomic DNA for TCR sequencing was prepared using the QIAamp DNA Blood Mini Kit (Qiagen). Samples were included in the analyses only if all quality control checks were passed. According to the germline V gene, CDR1 reads MNHNS and CDR2 reads SASEGT. V is reduced by 1 base and J by 7 bases, leaving a spacing of 13 bases between them. Taken from cysteine to phenylalanine, the CDR3 has 14 residues. Only CDR3 DNA is held: 42 bases, read in frame from base 1.

Following the manufacturer's recommendations, the immunoSEQ kit was used to generate TCR beta libraries from genomic DNA. To prepare the libraries, a first multiplex PCR with proprietary primers was run, followed by a second PCR that added unique barcodes, and a bead cleanup was done after each round. Each sample batch included a kit-provided positive control reaction and a negative control reaction. The final libraries underwent checking on an Agilent 4200 TapeStation D1000 ScreenTape, volumetric pooling, and quantification by qPCR. Sequencing ran on an Illumina NextSeq500 with a MidOutput 150-cycle cartridge, using 156 Read1 and 15 Index1 cycles with kit custom primers. The pooled library was loaded at around 0.93 pM with roughly 19% PhiX control spiked in. As for the authors' bioinformatics: The vendor-processed data were analyzed in R, and a clonotype was defined as all T cells that share the same CDR3 nucleotide sequence. For clone abundance analyses, frequencies were normalized to the 10,000 most abundant clones per sample. Public T cell clones, averaging fewer than five per sample, were removed before analysis. An abundance difference of at least 32-fold between compartments was the criterion for calling clonotypes tumor-enriched or baseline blood-enriched. A beta-binomial differential abundance model was used to identify clonotypes that were expanded or contracted between blood time points. Tumor-blood repertoire similarity was measured with the Baroni-Urbani and Buser coefficient, and group comparisons used two-tailed Wilcoxon tests in R. In TCRdb, the immuneACCESS table is reduced to in-frame sequences with V and J assigned. These tables do not hold every clone; where another copy was compared, an unresolved V gene accounts for under half, and the others remain unexplained. V and J calls and clone size are copied from that table; D and trimming were computed from the DNA. This sample holds about 73,000 clones; roughly 85% were observed only once. The top ten clones comprise more than 2% of the sample.

In the case of this clone: The antigen it recognizes is unknown. Base qualities were left out, and no much larger clone turns up one base away.

The sequence derives from a woman aged 55-70 years with renal cell carcinoma. The V gene is TRBV6-1 and the J gene is TRBJ1-2; the D gene cannot be resolved reliably. The source material was blood, sampled from a patient whose treatment included radiotherapy and nephrectomy. Here the CDR3 is given as CASSEEWAAGGYTF. The bases are TGTGCCAGCAGTGAAGAATGGGCAGCGGGTGGCTACACCTTC.